This TCR beta chain originates from a study of T-cell memory formation after mild COVID-19. The study's findings and limits: Researchers could not confirm that second-wave clones peaking on day 37 targeted SARS-CoV-2. Clones that got smaller from day 15 to 85 had even CD4/CD8, while clones growing later tipped toward CD4+. The pre-infection memory compartment contained some responding clones, suggesting cross-reactive memory joined.

The 5'RACE method, run with constant-segment primers, produced TCR alpha and TCR beta cDNA libraries (carrying sample barcodes and UMIs). TCRdb processed the 5' RACE reads anew with MiXCR; each CDR3 protein has one entry. The sample lists around 200,000 distinct CDR3 sequences, 18% occurring once. The CDR3 is made up of 15 amino acids. Trimming took 0 bases from V and 0 from J, leaving 12 bases between them. Germline loops: CDR1 DFQATT, CDR2 SNEGSKA (reference sequence). The count of this clonotype is one. Antigen unknown. Sequenced input: PBMCs or a T cell subset sorted from them (not recorded which). The sequence was obtained from a man between 18 and 29 years old who had mild COVID-19 (a few samples of this study predate the infection). Cell type and time point are not known. The gene calls are TRBV20-1 and TRBJ2-7; D is possibly TRBD1 (6 bases). The CDR3 loop is CSAREPRGGSYEQYF. The DNA of the CDR3 is TGCAGTGCTAGAGAGCCCAGGGGCGGCTCCTACGAGCAGTACTTC.